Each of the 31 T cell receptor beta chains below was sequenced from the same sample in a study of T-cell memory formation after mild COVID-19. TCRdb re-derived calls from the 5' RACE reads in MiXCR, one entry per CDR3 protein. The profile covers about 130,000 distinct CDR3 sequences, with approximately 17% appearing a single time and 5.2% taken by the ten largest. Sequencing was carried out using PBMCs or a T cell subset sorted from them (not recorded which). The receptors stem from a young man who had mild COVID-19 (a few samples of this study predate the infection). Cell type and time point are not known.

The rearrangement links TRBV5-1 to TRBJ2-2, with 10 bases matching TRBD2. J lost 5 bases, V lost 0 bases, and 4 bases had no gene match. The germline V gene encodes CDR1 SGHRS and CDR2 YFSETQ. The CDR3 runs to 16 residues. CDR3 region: CASSLDISGGTGELFF. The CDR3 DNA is TGCGCCAGCAGCTTGGATATTAGCGGGGGGACCGGGGAGCTGTTTTTT.

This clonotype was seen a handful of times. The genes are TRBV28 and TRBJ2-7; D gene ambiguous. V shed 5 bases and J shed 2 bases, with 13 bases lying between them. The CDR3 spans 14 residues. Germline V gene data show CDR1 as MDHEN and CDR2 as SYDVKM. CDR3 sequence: CASSAHHLTYEQYV. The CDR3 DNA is TGTGCCAGCAGTGCTCATCATTTGACCTACGAGCAGTACGTC.

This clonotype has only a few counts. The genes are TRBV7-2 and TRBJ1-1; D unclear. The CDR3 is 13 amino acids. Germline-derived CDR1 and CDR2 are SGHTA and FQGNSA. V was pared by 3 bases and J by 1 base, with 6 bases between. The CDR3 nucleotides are TGTGCCAGCAGCTTGGAGAAGAACACTGAAGCTTTCTTT. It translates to CASSLEKNTEAFF.

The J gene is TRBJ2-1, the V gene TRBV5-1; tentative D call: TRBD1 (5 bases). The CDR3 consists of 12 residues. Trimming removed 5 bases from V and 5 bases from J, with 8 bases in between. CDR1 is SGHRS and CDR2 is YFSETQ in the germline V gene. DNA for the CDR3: TGCGCCAGCAGGGCAGGGAACAATGAGCAGTTCTTC. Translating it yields CASRAGNNEQFF.

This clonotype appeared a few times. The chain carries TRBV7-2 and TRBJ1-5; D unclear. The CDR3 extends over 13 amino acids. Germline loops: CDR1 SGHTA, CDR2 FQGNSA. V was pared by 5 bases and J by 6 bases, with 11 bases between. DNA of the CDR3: TGTGCCAGCAGCGCCGGGATCTTTCAGCCCCAGCATTTT. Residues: CASSAGIFQPQHF.

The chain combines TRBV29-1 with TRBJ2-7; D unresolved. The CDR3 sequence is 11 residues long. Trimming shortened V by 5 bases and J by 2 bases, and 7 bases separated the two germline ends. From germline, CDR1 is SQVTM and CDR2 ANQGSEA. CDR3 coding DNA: TGCAGCGTTAAGAGAGCCTACGAGCAGTACTTC. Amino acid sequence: CSVKRAYEQYF.

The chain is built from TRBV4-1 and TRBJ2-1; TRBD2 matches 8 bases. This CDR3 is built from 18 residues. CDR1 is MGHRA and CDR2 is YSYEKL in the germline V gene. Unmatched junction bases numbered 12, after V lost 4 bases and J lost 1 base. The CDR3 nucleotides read TGCGCCAGCAGCCTTGGGGGACTAGTGCCACGATCCTACAATGAGCAGTTCTTC. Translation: CASSLGGLVPRSYNEQFF.

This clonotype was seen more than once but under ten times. This chain's CDR3 is CASSLTSRGTQYF. CDR3 DNA sequence: TGTGCCAGCAGCTTAACCTCTCGAGGGACCCAGTACTTC. V usage is TRBV7-9 and J usage is TRBJ2-5, with unresolved D. Germline V gene data show CDR1 as SEHNR and CDR2 as FQNEAQ (reference sequence). The CDR3 has 13 residues. V was pared by 2 bases and J by 7 bases, with 11 bases between.

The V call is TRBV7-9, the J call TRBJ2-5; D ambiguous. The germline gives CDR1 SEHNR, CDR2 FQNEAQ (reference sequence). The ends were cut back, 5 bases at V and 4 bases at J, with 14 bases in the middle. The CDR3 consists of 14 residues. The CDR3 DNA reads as TGTGCCAGCAGCCCGCCTGGACGGAGAGAGACCCAGTACTTC. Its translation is CASSPPGRRETQYF.

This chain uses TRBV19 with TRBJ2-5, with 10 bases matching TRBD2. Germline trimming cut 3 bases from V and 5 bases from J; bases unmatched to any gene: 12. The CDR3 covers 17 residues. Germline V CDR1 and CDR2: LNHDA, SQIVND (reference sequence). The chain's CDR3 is CASSMAFSGGATETQYF. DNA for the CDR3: TGTGCCAGTAGTATGGCCTTCAGCGGGGGGGCGACGGAGACCCAGTACTTC. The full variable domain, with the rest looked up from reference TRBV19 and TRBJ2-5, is DGGITQSPKYLFRKEGQNVTLSCEQNLNHDAMYWYRQDPGQGLRLIYYSQIVNDFQKGDIAEGYSVSREKKESFPLTVTSAQKNPTAFYLCASSMAFSGGATETQYFGPGTRLLVL.

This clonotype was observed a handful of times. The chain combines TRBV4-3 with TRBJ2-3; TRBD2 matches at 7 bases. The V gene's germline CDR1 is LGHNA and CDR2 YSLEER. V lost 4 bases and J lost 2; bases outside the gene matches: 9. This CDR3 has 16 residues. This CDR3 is CASSRQSSGYTDTQYF. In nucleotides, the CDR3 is TGCGCCAGCAGCCGACAATCTAGCGGATACACAGATACGCAGTATTTT.

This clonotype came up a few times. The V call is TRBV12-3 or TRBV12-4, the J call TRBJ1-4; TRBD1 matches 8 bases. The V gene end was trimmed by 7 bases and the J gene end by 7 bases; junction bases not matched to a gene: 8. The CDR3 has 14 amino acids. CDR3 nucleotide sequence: TGTGCCAGCACGCGCCAGGGGGCTCGTGAAAAACTGTTTTTT. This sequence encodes CASTRQGAREKLFF.

Here the CDR3 DNA reads TGTGCCAGCAGCAGTTCGAGGAACACTGAAGCTTTCTTT. This sequence encodes CASSSSRNTEAFF. The chain employs TRBV7-8 and TRBJ1-1; D unclear. The CDR3 is 13 residues long. The germline V gene encodes CDR1 SGHVS and CDR2 FQNEAQ. V was pared by 5 bases and J by 1 base, with 8 bases between.

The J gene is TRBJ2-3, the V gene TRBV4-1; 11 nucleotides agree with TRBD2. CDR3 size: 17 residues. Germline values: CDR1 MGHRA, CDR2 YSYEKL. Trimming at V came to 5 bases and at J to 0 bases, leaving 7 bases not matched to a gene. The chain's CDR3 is CASSTLAGVPSTDTQYF. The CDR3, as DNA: TGCGCCAGCAGCACACTAGCGGGGGTGCCTAGCACAGATACGCAGTATTTT.

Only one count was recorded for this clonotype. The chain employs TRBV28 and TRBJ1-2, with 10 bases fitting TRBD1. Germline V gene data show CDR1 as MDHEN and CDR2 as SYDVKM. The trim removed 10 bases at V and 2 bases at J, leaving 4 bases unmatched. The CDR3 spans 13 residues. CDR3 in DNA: TGTGCCACGCAGACAGGGGGCAACTATGGCTACACCTTC. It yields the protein CATQTGGNYGYTF.

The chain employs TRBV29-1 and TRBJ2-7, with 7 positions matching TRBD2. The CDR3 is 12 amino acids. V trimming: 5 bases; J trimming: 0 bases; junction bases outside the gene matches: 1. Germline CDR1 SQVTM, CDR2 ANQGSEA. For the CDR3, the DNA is TGCAGCGTTAGCGGGGACTCCTACGAGCAGTACTTC. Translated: CSVSGDSYEQYF.

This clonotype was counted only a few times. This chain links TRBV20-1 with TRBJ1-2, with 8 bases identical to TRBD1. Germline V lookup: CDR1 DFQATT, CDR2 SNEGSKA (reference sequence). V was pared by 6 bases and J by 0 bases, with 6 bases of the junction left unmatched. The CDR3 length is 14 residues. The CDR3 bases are TGCAGTGCCACCGGACAGGGCACTAACTATGGCTACACCTTC. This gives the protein CSATGQGTNYGYTF.

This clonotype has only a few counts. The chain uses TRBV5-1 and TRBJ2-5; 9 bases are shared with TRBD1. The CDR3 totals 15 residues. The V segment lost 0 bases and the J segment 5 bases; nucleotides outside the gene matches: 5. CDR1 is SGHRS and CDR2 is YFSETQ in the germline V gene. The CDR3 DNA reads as TGCGCCAGCAGCTTGGGACAGGGGGAGTCGGAGACCCAGTACTTC. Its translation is CASSLGQGESETQYF.

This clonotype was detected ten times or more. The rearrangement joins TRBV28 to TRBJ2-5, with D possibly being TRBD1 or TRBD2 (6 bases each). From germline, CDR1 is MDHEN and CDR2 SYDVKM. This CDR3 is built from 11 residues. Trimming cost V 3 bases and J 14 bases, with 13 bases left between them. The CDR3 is CASSFPGGPYF. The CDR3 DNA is TGTGCCAGCAGTTTCCCCGGGGGCCCTTACTTC.

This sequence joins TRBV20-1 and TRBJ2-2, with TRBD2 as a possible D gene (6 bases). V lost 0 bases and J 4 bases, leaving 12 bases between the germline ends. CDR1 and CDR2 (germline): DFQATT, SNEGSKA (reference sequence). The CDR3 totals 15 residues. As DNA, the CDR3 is TGCAGTGCTAGAGACGGGAGACAACCCACCGGGGAGCTGTTTTTT. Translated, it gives CSARDGRQPTGELFF.

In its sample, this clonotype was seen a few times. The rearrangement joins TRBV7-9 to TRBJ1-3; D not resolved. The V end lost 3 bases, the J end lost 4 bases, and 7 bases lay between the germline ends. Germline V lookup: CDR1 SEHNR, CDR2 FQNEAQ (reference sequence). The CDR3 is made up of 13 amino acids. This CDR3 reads CASSLATGNTIYF. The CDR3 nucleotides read TGTGCCAGCAGCTTGGCCACCGGAAACACCATATATTTT.

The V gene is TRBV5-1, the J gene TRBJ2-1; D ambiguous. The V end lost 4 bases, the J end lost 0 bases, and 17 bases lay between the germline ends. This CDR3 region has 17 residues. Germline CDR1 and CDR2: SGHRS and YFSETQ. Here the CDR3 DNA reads TGCGCCAGCAGCCCGACGCTCCAGGCGAGCTCCTACAATGAGCAGTTCTTC. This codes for CASSPTLQASSYNEQFF.

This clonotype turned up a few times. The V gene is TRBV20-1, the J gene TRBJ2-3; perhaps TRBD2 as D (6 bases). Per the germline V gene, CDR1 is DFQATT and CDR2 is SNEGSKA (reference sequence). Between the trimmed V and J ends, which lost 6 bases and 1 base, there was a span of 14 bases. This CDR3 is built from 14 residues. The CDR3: CSAVLTGGTDTQYF. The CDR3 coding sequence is TGCAGTGCCGTCTTGACGGGGGGCACAGATACGCAGTATTTT.

CDR3 nucleotide sequence: TGTGCCACCATCCGGGGGGGGTTATTTCGCCATGAGCAGTTCTTC. Translation: CATIRGGLFRHEQFF. V is TRBV7-2 and J is TRBJ2-1; 8 nucleotides match TRBD2. The V segment lost 10 bases and the J segment 8 bases; nucleotides outside the gene matches: 16. Per germline, CDR1 SGHTA and CDR2 FQGNSA. CDR3 size: 15 residues. The full variable domain, with the rest looked up from reference TRBV7-2 and TRBJ2-1, is GAGVSQSPSNKVTEKGKDVELRCDPISGHTALYWYRQSLGQGLEFLIYFQGNSAPDKSGLPSDRFSAERTGGSVSTLTIQRTQQEDSAVYLCATIRGGLFRHEQFFGPGTRLTVL.

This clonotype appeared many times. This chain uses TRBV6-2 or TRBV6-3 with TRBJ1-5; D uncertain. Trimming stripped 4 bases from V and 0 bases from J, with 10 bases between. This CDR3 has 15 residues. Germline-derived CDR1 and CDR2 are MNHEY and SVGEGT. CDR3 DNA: TGTGCCAGCAGTTCAATTTCTTATAGCAATCAGCCCCAGCATTTT. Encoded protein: CASSSISYSNQPQHF.

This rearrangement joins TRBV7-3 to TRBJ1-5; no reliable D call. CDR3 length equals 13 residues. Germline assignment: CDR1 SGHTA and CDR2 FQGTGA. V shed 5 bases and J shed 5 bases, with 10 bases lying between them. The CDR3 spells CASSPDPDQPQHF. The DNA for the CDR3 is TGTGCCAGCAGCCCGGACCCGGATCAGCCCCAGCATTTT.

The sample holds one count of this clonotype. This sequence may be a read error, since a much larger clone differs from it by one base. CDR3 coding DNA: TGTGCCAGCAGTGCCGCGCAGGTGACGGAGACCCAGTACTTC. Protein sequence: CASSAAQVTETQYF. The chain couples TRBV28 to TRBJ2-5; D unresolved. Germline lookup yields CDR1 MDHEN and CDR2 SYDVKM. CDR3 length: 14 residues. Deletions cut 5 bases from V and 5 bases from J, with 15 bases between.

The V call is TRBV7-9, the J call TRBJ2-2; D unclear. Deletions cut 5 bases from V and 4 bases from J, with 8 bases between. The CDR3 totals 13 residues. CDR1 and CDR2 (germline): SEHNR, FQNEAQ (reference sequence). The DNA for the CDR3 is TGTGCCAGCAGCGCTGGGGTCACCGGGGAGCTGTTTTTT. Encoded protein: CASSAGVTGELFF.

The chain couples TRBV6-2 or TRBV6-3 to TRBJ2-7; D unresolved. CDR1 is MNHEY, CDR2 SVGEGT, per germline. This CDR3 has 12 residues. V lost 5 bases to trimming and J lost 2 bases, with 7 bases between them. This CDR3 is CASSAVTYEQYV. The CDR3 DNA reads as TGTGCCAGCAGTGCGGTTACCTACGAGCAGTACGTC.

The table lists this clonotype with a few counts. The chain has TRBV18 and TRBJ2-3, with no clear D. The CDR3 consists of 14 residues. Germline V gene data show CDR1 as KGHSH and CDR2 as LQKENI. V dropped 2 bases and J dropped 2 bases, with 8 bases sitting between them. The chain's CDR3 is CASSPDPFTDTQYF. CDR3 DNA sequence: TGTGCCAGCTCACCAGATCCGTTCACAGATACGCAGTATTTT.

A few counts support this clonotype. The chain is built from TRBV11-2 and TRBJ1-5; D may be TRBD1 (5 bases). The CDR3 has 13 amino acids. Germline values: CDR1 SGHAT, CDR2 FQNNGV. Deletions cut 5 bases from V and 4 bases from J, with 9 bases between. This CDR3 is CASSQQANQPQHF. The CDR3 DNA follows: TGTGCCAGCAGCCAACAGGCTAATCAGCCCCAGCATTTT.